This TCR beta chain was captured by sequencing in a study of CD8+ T cells in alopecia areata. The germline gives CDR1 GTSNPN, CDR2 SVGIG (reference sequence). The CDR3 is 13 amino acids. The V end lost 3 bases, the J end lost 5 bases, and 13 bases lay between the germline ends. TCR sequencing used cDNA made by reverse transcription of extracted RNA. TCRdb keeps only in-frame clones here, not all; method: immunoSEQ multiplex PCR. The data show roughly 150,000 clones, around 47% seen once. The gene calls are TRBV30 and TRBJ1-2; D remains unclear. The source material was CD4+ T cells sorted from blood. The sequence was obtained from a human donor with alopecia areata. In DNA, the CDR3 is TGTGCCTGGAGCACTGGGATCTCATATGGCTACACCTTC. It is translated as CAWSTGISYGYTF.